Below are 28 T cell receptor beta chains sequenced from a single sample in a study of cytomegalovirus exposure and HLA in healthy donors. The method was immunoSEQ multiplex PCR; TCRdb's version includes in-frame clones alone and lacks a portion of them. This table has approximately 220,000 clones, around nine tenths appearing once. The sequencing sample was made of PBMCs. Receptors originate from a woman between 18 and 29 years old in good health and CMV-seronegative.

CDR3 sequence reads: CASSLAWGNEKLFF. The CDR3, as DNA: TGTGCCAGCAGTTTGGCGTGGGGCAATGAAAAACTGTTTTTT. This chain links TRBV28 with TRBJ1-4; possible D gene TRBD1, 5 bases. Germline V CDR1 and CDR2: MDHEN, SYDVKM. This CDR3 region has 14 residues. Trimming shortened V by 3 bases and J by 5 bases, and 10 bases separated the two germline ends. The complete variable domain, with remaining parts taken from reference TRBV28 and TRBJ1-4, reads DVKVTQSSRYLVKRTGEKVFLECVQDMDHENMFWYRQDPGLGLRLIYFSYDVKMKEKGDIPEGYSVSREKKERFSLILESASTNQTSMYLCASSLAWGNEKLFFGSGTQLSVL.

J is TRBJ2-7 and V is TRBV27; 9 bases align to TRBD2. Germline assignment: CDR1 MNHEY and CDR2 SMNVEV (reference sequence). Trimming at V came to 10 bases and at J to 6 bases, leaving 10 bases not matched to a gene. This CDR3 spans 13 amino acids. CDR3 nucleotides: TGTGCCACCCGCCAGGCGGGGGGGAGCGAGCAGTACTTC. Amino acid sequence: CATRQAGGSEQYF.

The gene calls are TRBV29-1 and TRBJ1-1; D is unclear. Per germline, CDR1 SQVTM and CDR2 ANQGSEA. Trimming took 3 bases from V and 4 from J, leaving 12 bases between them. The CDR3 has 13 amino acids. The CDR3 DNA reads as TGCAGCGTTGATCGGGGAACCTTCACTGAAGCTTTCTTT. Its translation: CSVDRGTFTEAFF.

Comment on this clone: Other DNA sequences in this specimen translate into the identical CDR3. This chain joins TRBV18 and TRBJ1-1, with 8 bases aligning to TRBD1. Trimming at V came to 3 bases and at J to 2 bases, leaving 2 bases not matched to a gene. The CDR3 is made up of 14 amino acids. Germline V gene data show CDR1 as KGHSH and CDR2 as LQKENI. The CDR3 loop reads CASSPGTGNTEAFF. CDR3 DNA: TGTGCCAGCTCACCCGGGACAGGTAACACTGAAGCTTTCTTT.

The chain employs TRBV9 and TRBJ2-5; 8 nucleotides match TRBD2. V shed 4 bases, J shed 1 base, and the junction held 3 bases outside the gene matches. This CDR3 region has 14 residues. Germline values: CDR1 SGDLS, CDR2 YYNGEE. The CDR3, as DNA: TGTGCCAGCAGCCAGGGACTAGGCCAAGAGACCCAGTACTTC. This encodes CASSQGLGQETQYF.

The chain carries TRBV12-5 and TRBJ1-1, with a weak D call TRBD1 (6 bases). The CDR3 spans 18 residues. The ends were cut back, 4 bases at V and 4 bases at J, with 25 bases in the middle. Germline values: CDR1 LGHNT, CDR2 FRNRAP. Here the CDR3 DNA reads TGTGCTAGTGGTTCCCATATACCCCAGGGGCTGACGGCCACTGAAGCTTTCTTT. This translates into CASGSHIPQGLTATEAFF.

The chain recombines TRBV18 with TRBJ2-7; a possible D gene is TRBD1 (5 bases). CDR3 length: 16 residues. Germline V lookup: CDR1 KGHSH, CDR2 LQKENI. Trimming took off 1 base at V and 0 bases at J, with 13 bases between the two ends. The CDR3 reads CASSPRSGDSSYEQYF. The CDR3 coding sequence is TGTGCCAGCTCACCACGAAGTGGCGACAGCTCCTACGAGCAGTACTTC.

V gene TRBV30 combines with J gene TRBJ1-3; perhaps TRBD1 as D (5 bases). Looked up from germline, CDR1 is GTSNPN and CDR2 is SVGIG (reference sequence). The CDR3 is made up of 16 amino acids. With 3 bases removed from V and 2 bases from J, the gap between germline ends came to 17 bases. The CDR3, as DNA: TGTGCCTGGAGCCTTGCCAGGGTCGGGCCTGGAAACACCATATATTTT. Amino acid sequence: CAWSLARVGPGNTIYF. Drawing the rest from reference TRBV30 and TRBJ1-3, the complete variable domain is SQTIHQWPATLVQPVGSPLSLECTVEGTSNPNLYWYRQAAGRGLQLLFYSVGIGQISSEVPQNLSASRPQDRQFILSSKKLLLSDSGFYLCAWSLARVGPGNTIYFGEGSWLTVV.

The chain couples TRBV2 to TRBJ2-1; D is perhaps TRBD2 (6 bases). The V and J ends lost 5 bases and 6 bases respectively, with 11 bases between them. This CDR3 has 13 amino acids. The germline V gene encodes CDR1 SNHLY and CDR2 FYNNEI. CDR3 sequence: CASSLGTRNEQFF. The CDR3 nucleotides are TGTGCCAGCAGTTTGGGGACTCGCAATGAGCAGTTCTTC.

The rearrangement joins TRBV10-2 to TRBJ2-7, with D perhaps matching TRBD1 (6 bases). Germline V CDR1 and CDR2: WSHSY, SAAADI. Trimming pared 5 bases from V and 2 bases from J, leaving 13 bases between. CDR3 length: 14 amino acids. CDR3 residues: CASSRRDTAYEQYF. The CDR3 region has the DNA TGCGCCAGCAGTCGCCGGGACACTGCCTACGAGCAGTACTTC.

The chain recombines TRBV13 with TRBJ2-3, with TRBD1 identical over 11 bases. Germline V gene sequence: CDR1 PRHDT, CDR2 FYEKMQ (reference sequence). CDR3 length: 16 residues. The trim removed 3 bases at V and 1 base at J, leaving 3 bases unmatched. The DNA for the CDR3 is TGTGCCAGCAGCTTTCGGACAGGGGGCGGCACAGATACGCAGTATTTT. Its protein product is CASSFRTGGGTDTQYF.

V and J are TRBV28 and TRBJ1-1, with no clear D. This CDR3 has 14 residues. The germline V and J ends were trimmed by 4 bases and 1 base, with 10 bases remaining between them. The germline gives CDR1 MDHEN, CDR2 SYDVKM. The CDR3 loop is CASSSIQANTEAFF. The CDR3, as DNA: TGTGCCAGCAGTTCGATTCAGGCGAACACTGAAGCTTTCTTT.

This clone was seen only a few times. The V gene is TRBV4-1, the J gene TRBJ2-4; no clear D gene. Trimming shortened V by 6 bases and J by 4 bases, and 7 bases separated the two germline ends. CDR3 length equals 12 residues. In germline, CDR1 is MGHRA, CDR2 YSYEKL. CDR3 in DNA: TGCGCCAGCAGTGGGCCAAAAAACATTCAGTACTTC. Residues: CASSGPKNIQYF.

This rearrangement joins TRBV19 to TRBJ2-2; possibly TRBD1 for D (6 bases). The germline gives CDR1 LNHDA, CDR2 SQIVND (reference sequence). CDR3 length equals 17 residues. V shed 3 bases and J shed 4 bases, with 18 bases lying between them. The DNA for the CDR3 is TGTGCCAGTAGTATCGGAAGGGGGAGCTATGGCACCGGGGAGCTGTTTTTT. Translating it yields CASSIGRGSYGTGELFF. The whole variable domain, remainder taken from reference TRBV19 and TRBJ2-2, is DGGITQSPKYLFRKEGQNVTLSCEQNLNHDAMYWYRQDPGQGLRLIYYSQIVNDFQKGDIAEGYSVSREKKESFPLTVTSAQKNPTAFYLCASSIGRGSYGTGELFFGEGSRLTVL.

The CDR3 reads CASSQLGGDAYGYTF. The CDR3, as DNA: TGCGCCAGCAGCCAGTTAGGGGGGGACGCCTATGGCTACACCTTC. The chain combines TRBV5-1 with TRBJ1-2; possibly TRBD1 for D (6 bases). CDR3 length: 15 residues. The germline gives CDR1 SGHRS, CDR2 YFSETQ. Trimming took 4 bases from V and 4 from J, leaving 17 bases between them.

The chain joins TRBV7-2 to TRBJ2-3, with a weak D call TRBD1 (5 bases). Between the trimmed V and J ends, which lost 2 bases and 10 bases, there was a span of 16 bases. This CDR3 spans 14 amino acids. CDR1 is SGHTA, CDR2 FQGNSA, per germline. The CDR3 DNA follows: TGTGCCAGCAGCTTACATGGGCAAGAAGGGGCGCAGTATTTT. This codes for CASSLHGQEGAQYF.

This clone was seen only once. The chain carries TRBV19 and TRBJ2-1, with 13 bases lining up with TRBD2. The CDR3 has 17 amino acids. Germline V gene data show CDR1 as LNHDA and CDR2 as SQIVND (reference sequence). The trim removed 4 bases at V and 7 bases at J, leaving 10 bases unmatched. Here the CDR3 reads CASSKTSGRPRPNEQFF. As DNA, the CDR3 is TGTGCCAGTAGTAAGACTAGCGGGAGGCCAAGGCCTAATGAGCAGTTCTTC.

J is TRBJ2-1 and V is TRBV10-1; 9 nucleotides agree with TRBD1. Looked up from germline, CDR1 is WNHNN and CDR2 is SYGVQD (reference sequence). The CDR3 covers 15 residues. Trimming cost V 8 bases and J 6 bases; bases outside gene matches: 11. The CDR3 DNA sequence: TGCGCCAGCGAATACCGGGACAGGGTCTTCAATGAGCAGTTCTTC. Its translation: CASEYRDRVFNEQFF.

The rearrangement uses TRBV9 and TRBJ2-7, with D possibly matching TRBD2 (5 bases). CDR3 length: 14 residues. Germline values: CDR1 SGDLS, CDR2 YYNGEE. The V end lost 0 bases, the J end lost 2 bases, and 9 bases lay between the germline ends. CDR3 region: CASSVDEGTYEQYF. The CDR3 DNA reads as TGTGCCAGCAGCGTAGATGAGGGCACCTACGAGCAGTACTTC.

This CDR3 is CASSSQTGTPTQPQHF. The CDR3 DNA sequence: TGTGCCAGCAGTTCCCAAACCGGGACACCGACGCAGCCCCAGCATTTT. The chain combines TRBV6-6 with TRBJ1-5, with D tentatively TRBD1 (6 bases). Trimming pared 4 bases from V and 7 bases from J, leaving 20 bases between. The CDR3 spans 16 residues. Germline CDR1 is MNHNY and CDR2 is SVGAGI (reference sequence).

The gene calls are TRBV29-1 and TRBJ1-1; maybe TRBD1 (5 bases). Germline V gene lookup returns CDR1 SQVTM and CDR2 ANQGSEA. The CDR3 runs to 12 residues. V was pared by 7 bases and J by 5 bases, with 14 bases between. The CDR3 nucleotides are TGCAGCGCCCTCCGGGGGAAGACTGAAGCTTTCTTT. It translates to CSALRGKTEAFF.

This chain's CDR3 is CATRIEDRGFTEAFF. The CDR3 coding sequence is TGTGCCACCAGAATTGAGGACAGGGGTTTTACTGAAGCTTTCTTT. J is TRBJ1-1 and V is TRBV6-4; TRBD1 agrees at 9 bases. Trimming cost V 10 bases and J 5 bases; bases outside gene matches: 14. This CDR3 spans 15 amino acids. From germline, CDR1 is MRHNA and CDR2 SNTAGT.

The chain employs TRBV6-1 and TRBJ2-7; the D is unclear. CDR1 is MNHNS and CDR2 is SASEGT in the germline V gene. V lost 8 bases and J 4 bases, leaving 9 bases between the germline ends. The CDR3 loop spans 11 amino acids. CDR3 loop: CASSPLYEQYF. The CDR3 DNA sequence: TGTGCCAGCTCCCCGTTATACGAGCAGTACTTC.

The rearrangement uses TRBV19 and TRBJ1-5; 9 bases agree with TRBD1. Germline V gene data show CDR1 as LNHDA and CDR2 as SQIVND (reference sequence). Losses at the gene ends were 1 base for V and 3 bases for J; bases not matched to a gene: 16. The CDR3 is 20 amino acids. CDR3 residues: CASSIAPGQGMLSHNQPQHF. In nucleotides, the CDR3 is TGTGCCAGTAGTATAGCCCCGGGACAGGGAATGTTGAGCCACAATCAGCCCCAGCATTTT. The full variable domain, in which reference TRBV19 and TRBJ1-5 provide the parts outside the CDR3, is DGGITQSPKYLFRKEGQNVTLSCEQNLNHDAMYWYRQDPGQGLRLIYYSQIVNDFQKGDIAEGYSVSREKKESFPLTVTSAQKNPTAFYLCASSIAPGQGMLSHNQPQHFGDGTRLSIL.

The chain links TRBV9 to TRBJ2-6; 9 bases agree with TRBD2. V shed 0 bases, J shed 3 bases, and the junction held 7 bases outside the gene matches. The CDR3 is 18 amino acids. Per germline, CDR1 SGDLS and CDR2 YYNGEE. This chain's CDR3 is CASSVVSGRPVGANVLTF. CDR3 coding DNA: TGTGCCAGCAGCGTAGTAAGCGGGAGGCCGGTTGGGGCCAACGTCCTGACTTTC.

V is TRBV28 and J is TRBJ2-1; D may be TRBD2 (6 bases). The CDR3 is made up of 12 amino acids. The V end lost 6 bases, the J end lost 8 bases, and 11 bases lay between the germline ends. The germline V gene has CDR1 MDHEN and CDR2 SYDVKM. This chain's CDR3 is CASSAGLHEQFF. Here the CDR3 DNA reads TGTGCCAGCAGCGCGGGACTTCATGAGCAGTTCTTC.

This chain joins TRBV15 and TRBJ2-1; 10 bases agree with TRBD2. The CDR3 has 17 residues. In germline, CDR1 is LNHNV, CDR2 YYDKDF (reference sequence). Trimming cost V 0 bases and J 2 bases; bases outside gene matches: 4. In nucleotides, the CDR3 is TGTGCCACCAGCAGAGACCCTAGCGGGAGAGCCTACAATGAGCAGTTCTTC. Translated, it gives CATSRDPSGRAYNEQFF.

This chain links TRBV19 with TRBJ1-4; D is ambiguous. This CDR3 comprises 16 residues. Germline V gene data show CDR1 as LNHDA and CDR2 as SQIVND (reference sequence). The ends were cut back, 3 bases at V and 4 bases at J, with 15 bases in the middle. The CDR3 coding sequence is TGTGCCAGTAGTATTTCTAGGAGCCACAATAATGAAAAACTGTTTTTT. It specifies CASSISRSHNNEKLFF.